This T cell receptor (beta chain) was recovered during a study of blood T cell repertoires in COVID-19. Germline CDR1 MDHEN, CDR2 SYDVKM. This CDR3 has 16 residues. V dropped 4 bases and J dropped 5; count of bases not matched to a gene: 10. This clone was recorded a few times. This table comes from immunoSEQ multiplex PCR, and its TCRdb copy is limited to in-frame clones, with some not included. The sample records about 210,000 clones, around 83% being singletons. J is TRBJ1-5 and V is TRBV28; TRBD1 aligns across 8 bases. This receptor was identified in a middle-aged man with active or convalescent COVID-19. Sequencing input: peripheral blood. The CDR3 sequence: CASSSRQGTRHQPQHF. The CDR3 nucleotides read TGTGCCAGCAGTTCCCGACAGGGGACGAGACATCAGCCCCAGCATTTT.